This T cell receptor beta chain was observed in a study of cytomegalovirus exposure and HLA in healthy donors. For this clone: Other DNA sequences in the same sample also yield this CDR3.

PCR amplification relied on 60 Vbeta primers (plus 13 Jbeta primers). Sequenced by immunoSEQ multiplex PCR; TCRdb stores in-frame clones only, minus some. The data show over 100,000 clones, roughly 79% seen once. This CDR3 is built from 15 residues. V was trimmed by 4 bases and J by 8 bases, leaving 18 bases between them. Germline V gene lookup returns CDR1 MDHEN and CDR2 SYDVKM. Sequencing was performed on PBMCs. This clonotype was obtained from a man in his sixties in good health and CMV-seropositive. The chain carries TRBV28 and TRBJ2-1, with D perhaps matching TRBD1 (7 bases). CDR3 DNA sequence: TGTGCCAGCAGTTCGTTAGCAGGGGGGCCCCATGAGCAGTTCTTC. This encodes CASSSLAGGPHEQFF.